This T cell receptor (beta chain) was recorded in a study of OX40 agonist ivuxolimab in advanced cancers. CDR1 is LNHDA, CDR2 SQIVND, per germline (reference sequence). The length of the CDR3 is 14 residues. V was clipped by 9 bases and J by 3 bases, with 17 bases between them. Method: immunoSEQ multiplex PCR; TCRdb's copy keeps in-frame clones and lacks some. This sample has over 40,000 clones, with roughly 86% found just once. The sequence came from an adult with an advanced solid tumor such as melanoma, head and neck, liver or kidney cancer. This specimen was CD4+ or CD8+ T cells sorted from blood, taken in a trial of the OX40 agonist ivuxolimab. The chain couples TRBV19 to TRBJ1-2; tentatively, D is TRBD1 (6 bases). CDR3 bases: TGTGCCAGCGGGAGGGGGTTTGGAGACTATGGCTACACCTTC. Translation gives CASGRGFGDYGYTF.